This is a list of T cell receptor beta chains from one sample in a study of cytomegalovirus exposure and HLA in healthy donors. TCRdb's copy holds only in-frame clones and misses some; the assay was immunoSEQ multiplex PCR. The table includes 130,000 to 150,000 clones, approximately 78% detected once. The sample was PBMCs. These receptors all stem from a female donor in good health and CMV-seronegative. CDR3s include the opening cysteine and the closing phenylalanine or tryptophan. D genes are given only for firm matches. Size is stated for part of the rows, as once, few or many counts, or as a class when the clone is expanded.

>-|TRBD1|TRBJ2-1|TRBV5-8
CASSPGTGSYNEQFF
TGTGCCAGCAGCCCCGGGACAGGGTCCTACAATGAGCAGTTCTTC
>-|-|TRBJ1-1|TRBV30
CAWSVGGTEAFF
TGTGCCTGGAGTGTAGGGGGAACTGAAGCTTTCTTT
>-|TRBD1|TRBJ1-4|TRBV7-9
CASSAATGGEKLFF
TGTGCCAGCAGCGCAGCCACAGGGGGCGAAAAACTGTTTTTT
>-|TRBD2|TRBJ2-1|TRBV30
CAWSVTSGGEQFF
TGTGCCTGGAGTGTAACTAGCGGGGGTGAGCAGTTCTTC
>-|-|TRBJ2-5|TRBV29-1
CSVARSPQETQYF
TGCAGCGTTGCTAGGAGTCCACAAGAGACCCAGTACTTC
>-|TRBD2|TRBJ2-5|TRBV6-6
CASSYSASGVQETQYF
TGTGCCAGCAGTTACTCGGCTAGCGGGGTACAAGAGACCCAGTACTTC
>-|-|TRBJ1-4|TRBV4-1
CASSPDGGSQKLFF
TGCGCCAGCTCCCCGGACGGGGGATCGCAAAAACTGTTTTTT
>-|TRBD2|TRBJ2-1|TRBV7-6
CASSRNPSGGPLGEQFF
TGTGCCAGCAGCCGAAATCCTAGCGGGGGTCCTTTGGGTGAGCAGTTCTTC
>-|TRBD1|TRBJ2-6|TRBV4-1
CASSQRGPGANVLTF
TGCGCCAGCAGTCAAAGGGGGCCTGGGGCCAACGTCCTGACTTTC
>-|-|TRBJ2-5|TRBV6-5
CASSTPRTQETQYF
TGTGCCAGCAGTACGCCTAGAACCCAAGAGACCCAGTACTTC
>-|-|TRBJ1-5|TRBV6-4
CASSRSLQLQPQHF
TGTGCCAGCAGTAGATCCCTACAGCTTCAGCCCCAGCATTTT
>-|-|TRBJ2-1|TRBV7-3
CASSLSQGLYNEQFF
TGTGCCAGCAGCTTAAGTCAGGGGTTGTACAATGAGCAGTTCTTC
>few|-|TRBJ1-1|TRBV5-5
CASSMDAGITEAFF
TGTGCCAGCAGCATGGACGCAGGAATCACTGAAGCTTTCTTT
>-|-|TRBJ1-1|TRBV6-7
CASSYAQVRCRNTEAFF
TGTGCCAGCAGTTACGCGCAGGTGAGATGTAGGAACACTGAAGCTTTCTTT
>-|TRBD1|TRBJ2-4|TRBV6-5
CASRGTGVKNIQYF
TGTGCCAGCAGGGGGACAGGCGTCAAAAACATTCAGTACTTC
>-|TRBD1|TRBJ1-5|TRBV28
CASILRQGGNQPQHF
TGTGCCAGCATTCTCAGACAGGGCGGCAATCAGCCCCAGCATTTT
>-|-|TRBJ2-7|TRBV28
CASSLAGWYEQYF
TGTGCCAGCAGTTTGGCAGGGTGGTACGAGCAGTACTTC
>-|-|TRBJ2-5|TRBV14
CASSQDLETQYF
TGTGCCAGCAGCCAAGATCTGGAGACCCAGTACTTC
>-|TRBD1|TRBJ2-7|TRBV7-8
CASSLGSGTGLYEQYF
TGTGCCAGCAGCTTGGGATCCGGGACAGGGTTATACGAGCAGTACTTC
>-|-|TRBJ1-1|TRBV7-6
CASSSDMISEAFF
TGTGCCAGCAGCTCAGATATGATATCTGAAGCTTTCTTT
>-|TRBD2|TRBJ2-1|TRBV5-1
CASSPSGLAEINEQFF
TGCGCCAGCAGCCCGTCGGGACTAGCGGAAATAAATGAGCAGTTCTTC
>-|-|TRBJ1-3|TRBV7-6
CASSLAGARGNTIYF
TGTGCCAGCAGCTTAGCGGGGGCGAGGGGAAACACCATATATTTT
>once|TRBD2|TRBJ2-1|TRBV28
CASSPNPHSGSSYNEQFF
TGTGCCAGCAGTCCCAACCCACATAGCGGGAGCTCCTACAATGAGCAGTTCTTC
>few|TRBD1|TRBJ1-1|TRBV19
CASSGRDRRARGNTEAFF
TGTGCCAGTAGTGGCCGGGACAGGAGGGCTCGGGGGAACACTGAAGCTTTCTTT
>once|TRBD1|TRBJ1-6|TRBV4-1
CASSQGRQGARGSPLHF
TGCGCCAGCAGCCAAGGCAGACAGGGGGCGAGAGGTTCACCCCTCCACTTT
>once|TRBD1|TRBJ2-7|TRBV11-2
CASQRQGTAAYEQYF
TGTGCCAGCCAGAGACAGGGAACGGCGGCCTACGAGCAGTACTTC
>-|TRBD1|TRBJ2-7|TRBV7-8
CASSLEQGTKTYEQYF
TGTGCCAGCAGCTTAGAACAGGGGACAAAAACCTACGAGCAGTACTTC
>-|TRBD1|TRBJ1-4|TRBV5-5
CASSRTGDGGEKLFF
TGTGCCAGCAGCCGGACAGGGGATGGGGGTGAAAAACTGTTTTTT
>-|-|TRBJ2-7|TRBV19
CASSTTGTTLYEQYF
TGTGCCAGTAGTACGACCGGGACAACCCTTTACGAGCAGTACTTC
>-|-|TRBJ1-6|TRBV7-3
CASSADGRSNSPLHF
TGTGCCAGCAGCGCGGACGGGAGAAGTAATTCACCCCTCCACTTT
>-|TRBD2|TRBJ2-1|TRBV7-9
CASSPSSGIARNEQFF
TGTGCCAGCAGCCCTTCTAGCGGGATCGCGAGAAATGAGCAGTTCTTC
>-|-|TRBJ1-2|TRBV19
CASSIPLANYGYTF
TGTGCCAGTAGTATCCCTTTAGCTAACTATGGCTACACCTTC
>once|TRBD2|TRBJ2-1|TRBV28
CASSLGGSSHNEQFF
TGTGCCAGCAGTTTGGGCGGGAGTTCCCACAATGAGCAGTTCTTC
>-|-|TRBJ1-6|TRBV19
CASSIQGHNSPLHF
TGTGCCAGTAGTATCCAGGGGCATAATTCACCCCTCCACTTT
>-|-|TRBJ1-1|TRBV6-1
CASSEARNTEAFF
TGTGCCAGCAGTGAAGCTAGGAACACTGAAGCTTTCTTT
>-|TRBD1|TRBJ2-4|TRBV13
CASSRVGQDLAKNIQYF
TGTGCCAGCAGTCGTGTGGGACAGGACCTAGCCAAAAACATTCAGTACTTC
>-|-|TRBJ1-4|TRBV10-2
CASSGGEKLFF
TGCGCCAGCAGCGGGGGGGAAAAACTGTTTTTT
>-|TRBD1|TRBJ2-3|TRBV27
CASRQGATDTQYF
TGTGCCAGCAGACAGGGGGCGACAGATACGCAGTATTTT
>many|-|TRBJ1-5|TRBV6-5
CASSRSLQLQPQHF
TGTGCCAGCAGTAGATCCCTACAGCTTCAGCCCCAGCATTTT
>once|-|TRBJ1-1|TRBV6-5
CASSPVGRANTEAFF
TGTGCCAGCAGCCCAGTGGGCAGGGCGAACACTGAAGCTTTCTTT
>-|TRBD2|TRBJ2-6|TRBV5-4
CASSLFAGRAGANVLTF
TGTGCCAGCAGCTTGTTCGCCGGGAGGGCTGGGGCCAACGTCCTGACTTTC
>-|-|TRBJ2-4|TRBV7-9
CSSSLVGPRGYGNIQYF
TGTTCCAGCAGCTTAGTAGGTCCTCGCGGGTATGGGAACATTCAGTACTTC
>few|TRBD2|TRBJ2-3|TRBV7-9
CASSHASGGTQYF
TGTGCCAGCAGCCACGCCTCGGGAGGTACGCAGTATTTT
>-|TRBD1|TRBJ1-2|TRBV28
CASSTGQGDLYGYTF
TGTGCCAGCAGCACGGGACAGGGGGATCTCTATGGCTACACCTTC
>-|-|TRBJ1-3|TRBV13
CASSSGTLSGNTIYF
TGTGCCAGCAGTTCCGGGACACTCTCTGGAAACACCATATATTTT
>-|TRBD1|TRBJ1-5|TRBV7-9
CSSSPQGASNQPQHF
TGTTCCAGCAGCCCCCAGGGGGCTAGCAATCAGCCCCAGCATTTT
>-|TRBD1|TRBJ2-7|TRBV7-2
CASSVGDRLYEQYF
TGTGCCAGCAGCGTAGGGGACAGACTATACGAGCAGTACTTC
>-|TRBD2|TRBJ2-3|TRBV11-3
CASSGLAGGTDTQYF
TGTGCCAGCAGCGGACTAGCTGGTGGCACAGATACGCAGTATTTT
>-|TRBD1|TRBJ1-2|TRBV6-5
CATQGADYGYTF
TGTGCCACCCAGGGGGCAGACTATGGCTACACCTTC